This T cell receptor (beta chain) was identified during a study of cytomegalovirus exposure and HLA in healthy donors. Overall study: Roughly 170 million T cells yielded 100 million or so unique TCR beta sequences in earlier analysis. Study-wide results and limits: A previous analysis found most TCR beta V segments productive roughly 90% or roughly 30% of the time. Several of the most significant clusters appeared linked to common viral pathogens, based on a later analysis. TCR beta V- and J-gene trimming, according to a later analysis, was linked to a missense DCLRE1C variant.

Note on this clone: The antigen is not known.

Germline CDR1 is SEHNR and CDR2 is FQNEAQ (reference sequence). The CDR3 sequence is 18 residues long. V was shortened by 5 bases and J by 1 base, with 23 bases between the two germline ends. PCR amplification relied on 60 Vbeta primers (plus 13 Jbeta primers). Generated by immunoSEQ multiplex PCR, the TCRdb table keeps only in-frame clones and is missing some. The table shows about 89,000 clones, with 65% to 80% occurring only once. The sequence was collected from a man under 40 in good health and CMV-seropositive. Sequences were obtained from PBMCs. The chain is built from TRBV7-9 and TRBJ1-1; weak D call: TRBD1 (5 bases). This CDR3 reads CASSPPYQGRMENTEAFF. For the CDR3, the DNA is TGTGCCAGCAGCCCTCCCTACCAGGGCAGGATGGAGAACACTGAAGCTTTCTTT.